The entry below describes one T cell receptor (beta chain). The sample holds one count of this clone. Its specific antigen is unknown. Base qualities are not provided; no much larger clone lies one nucleotide away. The data originate from a study of radiotherapy plus CTLA-4 blockade in lung cancer (dated by TCRdb to 2017 to 2018). Turning to the overall study: Among the enrolled patients, under 20% had an objective response, and about 29% reached disease control.

Broader findings and caveats from the paper: TCR clones derived from tumors expanded in peripheral blood after treatment with radiotherapy and ipilimumab. The strongest predictors of response, as reported, were early dynamic changes in blood T cell clones along with a rise in serum interferon-beta after radiation.

In this study, focal radiation therapy paired with CTLA-4 blockade (ipilimumab) was tested in patients who had chemo-refractory metastatic non-small-cell lung cancer. Based on the germline V gene, the CDR1 and CDR2 sequences are MGHRA and YSYEKL. The CDR3 holds 15 amino acids from the cysteine to the phenylalanine. The read is trimmed to its CDR3 DNA, 45 bases read in frame from base 1. V and J are trimmed by 0 bases and 6 bases, and the gene matches miss 2 bases of the junction. The library was generated by the immunoSEQ multiplex PCR assay. The clones in this table, taken by TCRdb from immuneACCESS, are in-frame only. Not every clone is retained; where verified, under half of the shortfall comes from an unresolved V gene, and the cause of the rest is unknown. The sample records 95,000 to 150,000 clones, about 90% of which are singletons. The ten biggest clones cover approximately 7% of the sample.

The starting material was peripheral blood, obtained from a patient treated with radiotherapy plus ipilimumab. Rearrangement joined TRBV4-1 to TRBJ2-7, with 13 bases matching TRBD2. The origin of this receptor is a human donor with non-small cell lung cancer that progressed on radiotherapy plus ipilimumab. Read as DNA, the sequence is TGCGCCAGCAGCCAAGAGCGACTAGCGGGAGGCGAGCAGTACTTC. The translation is CASSQERLAGGEQYF.